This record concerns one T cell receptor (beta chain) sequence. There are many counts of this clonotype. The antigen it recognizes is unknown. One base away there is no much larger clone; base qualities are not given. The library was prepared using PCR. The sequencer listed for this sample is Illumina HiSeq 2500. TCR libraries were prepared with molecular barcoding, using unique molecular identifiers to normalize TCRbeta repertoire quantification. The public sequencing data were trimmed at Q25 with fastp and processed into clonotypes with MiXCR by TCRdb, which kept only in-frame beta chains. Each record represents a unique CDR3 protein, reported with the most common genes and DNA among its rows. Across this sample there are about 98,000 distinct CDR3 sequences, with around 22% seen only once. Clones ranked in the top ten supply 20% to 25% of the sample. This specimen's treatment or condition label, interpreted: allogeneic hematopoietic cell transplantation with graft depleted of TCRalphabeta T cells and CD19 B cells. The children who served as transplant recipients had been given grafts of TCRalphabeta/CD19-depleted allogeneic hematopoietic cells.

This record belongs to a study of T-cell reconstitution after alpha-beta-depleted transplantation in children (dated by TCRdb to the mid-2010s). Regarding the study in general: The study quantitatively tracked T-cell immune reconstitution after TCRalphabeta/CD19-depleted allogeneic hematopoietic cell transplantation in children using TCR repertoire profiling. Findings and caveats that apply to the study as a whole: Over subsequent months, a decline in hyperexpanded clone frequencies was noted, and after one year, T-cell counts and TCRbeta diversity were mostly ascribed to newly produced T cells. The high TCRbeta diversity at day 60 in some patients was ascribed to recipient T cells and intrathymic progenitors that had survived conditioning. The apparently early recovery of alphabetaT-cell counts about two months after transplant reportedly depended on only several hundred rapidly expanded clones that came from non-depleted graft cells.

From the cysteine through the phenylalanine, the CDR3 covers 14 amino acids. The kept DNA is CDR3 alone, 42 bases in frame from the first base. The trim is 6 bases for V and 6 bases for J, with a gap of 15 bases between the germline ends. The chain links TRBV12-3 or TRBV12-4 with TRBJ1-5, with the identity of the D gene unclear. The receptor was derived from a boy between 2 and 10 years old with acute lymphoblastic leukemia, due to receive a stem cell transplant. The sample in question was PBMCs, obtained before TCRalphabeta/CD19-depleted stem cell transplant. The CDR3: CASSMTQGGQPQHF. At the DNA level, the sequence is TGTGCCAGCAGCATGACCCAAGGAGGTCAGCCCCAGCATTTT.